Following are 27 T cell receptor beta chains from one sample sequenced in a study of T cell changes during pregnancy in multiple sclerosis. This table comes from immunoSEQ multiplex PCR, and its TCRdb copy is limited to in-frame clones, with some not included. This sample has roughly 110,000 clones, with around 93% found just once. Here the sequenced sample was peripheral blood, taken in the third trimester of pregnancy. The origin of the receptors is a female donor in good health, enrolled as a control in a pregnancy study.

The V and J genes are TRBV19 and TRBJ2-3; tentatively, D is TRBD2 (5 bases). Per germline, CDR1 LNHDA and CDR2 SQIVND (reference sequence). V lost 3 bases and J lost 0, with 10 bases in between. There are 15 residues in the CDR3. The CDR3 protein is CASSIYLASTDTQYF. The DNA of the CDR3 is TGTGCCAGTAGTATTTATCTAGCCAGCACAGATACGCAGTATTTT.

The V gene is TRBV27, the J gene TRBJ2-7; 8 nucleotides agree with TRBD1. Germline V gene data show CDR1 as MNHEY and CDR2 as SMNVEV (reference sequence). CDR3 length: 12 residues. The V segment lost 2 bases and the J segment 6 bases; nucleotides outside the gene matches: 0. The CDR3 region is CASSLTGGEQYF. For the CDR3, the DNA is TGTGCCAGCAGTTTAACAGGGGGCGAGCAGTACTTC.

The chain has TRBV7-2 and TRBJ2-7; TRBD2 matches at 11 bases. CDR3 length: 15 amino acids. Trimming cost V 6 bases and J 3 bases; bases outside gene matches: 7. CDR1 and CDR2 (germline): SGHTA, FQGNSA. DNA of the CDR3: TGTGCCAGCAGTTATTATACTAGCGGGGGCTACGAGCAGTACTTC. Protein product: CASSYYTSGGYEQYF.

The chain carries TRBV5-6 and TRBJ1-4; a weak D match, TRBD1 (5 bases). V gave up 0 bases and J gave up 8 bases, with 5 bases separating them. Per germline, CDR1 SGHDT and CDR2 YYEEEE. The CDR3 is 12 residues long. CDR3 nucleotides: TGTGCCAGCAGCTTGGACAGGGAAAAACTGTTTTTT. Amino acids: CASSLDREKLFF. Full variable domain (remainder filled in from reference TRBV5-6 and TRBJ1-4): DAGVTQSPTHLIKTRGQQVTLRCSPKSGHDTVSWYQQALGQGPQFIFQYYEEEERQRGNFPDRFSGHQFPNYSSELNVNALLLGDSALYLCASSLDREKLFFGSGTQLSVL.

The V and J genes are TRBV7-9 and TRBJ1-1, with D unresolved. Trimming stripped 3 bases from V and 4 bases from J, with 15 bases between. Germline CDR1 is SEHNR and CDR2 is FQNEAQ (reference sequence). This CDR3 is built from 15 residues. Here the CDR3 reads CASSFDSQGGTEAFF. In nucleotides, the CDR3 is TGTGCCAGCAGCTTTGACTCCCAAGGCGGCACTGAAGCTTTCTTT.

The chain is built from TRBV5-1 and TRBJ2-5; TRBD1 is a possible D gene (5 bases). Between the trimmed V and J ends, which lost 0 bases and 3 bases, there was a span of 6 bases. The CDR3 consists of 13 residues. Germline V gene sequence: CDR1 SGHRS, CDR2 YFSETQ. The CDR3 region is CASSLGQKETQYF. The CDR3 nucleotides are TGCGCCAGCAGCTTGGGACAGAAAGAGACCCAGTACTTC.

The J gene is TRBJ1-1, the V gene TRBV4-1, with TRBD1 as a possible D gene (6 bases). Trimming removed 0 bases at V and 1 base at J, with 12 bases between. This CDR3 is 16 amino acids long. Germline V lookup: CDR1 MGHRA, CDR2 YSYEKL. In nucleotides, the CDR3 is TGCGCCAGCAGCCAAGACGGGGGGCTGGAGAACACTGAAGCTTTCTTT. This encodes CASSQDGGLENTEAFF.

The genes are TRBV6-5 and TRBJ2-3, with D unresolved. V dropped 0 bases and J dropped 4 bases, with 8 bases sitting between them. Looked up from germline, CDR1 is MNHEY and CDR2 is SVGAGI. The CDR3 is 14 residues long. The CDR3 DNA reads TGTGCCAGCAGTTACTCGGCGGCTCCAGATACGCAGTATTTT. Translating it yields CASSYSAAPDTQYF.

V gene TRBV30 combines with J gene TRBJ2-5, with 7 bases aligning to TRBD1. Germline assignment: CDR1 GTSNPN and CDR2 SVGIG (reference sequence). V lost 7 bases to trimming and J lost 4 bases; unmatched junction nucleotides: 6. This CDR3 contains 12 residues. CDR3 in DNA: TGTGCCTTGACAGGGCTCCGAGAGACCCAGTACTTC. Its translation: CALTGLRETQYF.

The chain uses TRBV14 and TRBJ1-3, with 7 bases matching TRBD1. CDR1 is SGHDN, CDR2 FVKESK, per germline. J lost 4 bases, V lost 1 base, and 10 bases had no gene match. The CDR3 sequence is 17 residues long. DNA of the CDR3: TGTGCCAGCAGCCAAGGTTTGCCTGGACAGGCGGGAAACACCATATATTTT. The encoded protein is CASSQGLPGQAGNTIYF.

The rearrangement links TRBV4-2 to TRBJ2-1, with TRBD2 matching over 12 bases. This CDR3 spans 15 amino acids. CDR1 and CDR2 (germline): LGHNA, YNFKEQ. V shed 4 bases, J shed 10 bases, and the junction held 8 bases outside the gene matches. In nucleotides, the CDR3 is TGTGCCAGCAGCCCACCTAGCGGGGGGGCCCGAGAGCAGTTCTTC. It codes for CASSPPSGGAREQFF.

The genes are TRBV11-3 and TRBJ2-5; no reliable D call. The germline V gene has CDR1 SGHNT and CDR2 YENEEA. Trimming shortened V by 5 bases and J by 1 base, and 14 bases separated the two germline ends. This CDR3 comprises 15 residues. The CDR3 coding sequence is TGTGCCAGCAGCGTCATGAGGCGACTCCAAGAGACCCAGTACTTC. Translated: CASSVMRRLQETQYF.

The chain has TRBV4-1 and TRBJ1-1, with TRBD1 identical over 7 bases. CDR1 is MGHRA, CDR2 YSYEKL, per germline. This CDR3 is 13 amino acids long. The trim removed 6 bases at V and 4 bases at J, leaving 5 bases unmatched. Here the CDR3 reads CASSPRGATEAFF. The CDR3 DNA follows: TGCGCCAGCAGTCCCAGGGGGGCCACTGAAGCTTTCTTT.

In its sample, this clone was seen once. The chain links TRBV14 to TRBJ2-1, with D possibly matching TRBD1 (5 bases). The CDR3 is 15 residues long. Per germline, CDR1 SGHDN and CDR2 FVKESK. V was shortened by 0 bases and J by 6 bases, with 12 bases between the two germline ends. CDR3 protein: CASSQDLSGRNEQFF. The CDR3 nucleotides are TGTGCCAGCAGCCAAGATCTTTCAGGGCGCAATGAGCAGTTCTTC. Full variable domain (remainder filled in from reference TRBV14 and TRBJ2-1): EAGVTQFPSHSVIEKGQTVTLRCDPISGHDNLYWYRRVMGKEIKFLLHFVKESKQDESGMPNNRFLAERTGGTYSTLKVQPAELEDSGVYFCASSQDLSGRNEQFFGPGTRLTVL.

The CDR3: CAISESPGANYGYTF. In nucleotides, the CDR3 is TGTGCCATCAGTGAGTCGCCAGGGGCCAACTATGGCTACACCTTC. The chain employs TRBV10-3 and TRBJ1-2; the D gene is possibly TRBD1 (6 bases). This CDR3 comprises 15 residues. Looked up from germline, CDR1 is ENHRY and CDR2 is SYGVKD. V lost 0 bases and J lost 2, with 10 bases in between.

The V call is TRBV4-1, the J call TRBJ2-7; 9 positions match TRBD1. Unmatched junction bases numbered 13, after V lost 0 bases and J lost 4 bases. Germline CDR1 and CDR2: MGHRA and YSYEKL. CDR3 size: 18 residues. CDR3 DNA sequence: TGCGCCAGCAGCCAAGATATCCGCCGGGACAGGGAGAGTTACGAGCAGTACTTC. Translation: CASSQDIRRDRESYEQYF.

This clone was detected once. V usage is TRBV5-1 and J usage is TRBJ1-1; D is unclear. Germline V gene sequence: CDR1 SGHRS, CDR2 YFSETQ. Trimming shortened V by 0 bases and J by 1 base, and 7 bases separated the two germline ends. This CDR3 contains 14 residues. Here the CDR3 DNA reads TGCGCCAGCAGCTTGGTTCCGTCGAACACTGAAGCTTTCTTT. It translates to CASSLVPSNTEAFF. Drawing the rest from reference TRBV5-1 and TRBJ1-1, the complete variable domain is KAGVTQTPRYLIKTRGQQVTLSCSPISGHRSVSWYQQTPGQGLQFLFEYFSETQRNKGNFPGRFSGRQFSNSRSEMNVSTLELGDSALYLCASSLVPSNTEAFFGQGTRLTVV.

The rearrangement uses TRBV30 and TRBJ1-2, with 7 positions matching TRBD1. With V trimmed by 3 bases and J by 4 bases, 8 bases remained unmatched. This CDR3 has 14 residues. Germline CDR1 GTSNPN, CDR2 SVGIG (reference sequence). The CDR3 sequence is CAWRAKGAIYGYTF. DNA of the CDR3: TGTGCCTGGAGGGCAAAGGGGGCTATCTATGGCTACACCTTC.

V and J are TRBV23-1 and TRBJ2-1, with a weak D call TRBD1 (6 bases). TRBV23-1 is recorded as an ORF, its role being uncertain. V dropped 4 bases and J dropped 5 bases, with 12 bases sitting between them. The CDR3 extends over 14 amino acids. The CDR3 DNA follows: TGCGCCAGCAGTCGACGACAGGCCAACAATGAGCAGTTCTTC. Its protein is CASSRRQANNEQFF.

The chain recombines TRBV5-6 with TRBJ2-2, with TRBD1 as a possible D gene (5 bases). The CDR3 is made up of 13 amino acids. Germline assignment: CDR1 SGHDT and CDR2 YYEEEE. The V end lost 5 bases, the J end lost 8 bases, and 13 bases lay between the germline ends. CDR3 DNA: TGTGCCAGCAGTTCCGGACACGGGGGGGAGCTGTTTTTT. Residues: CASSSGHGGELFF. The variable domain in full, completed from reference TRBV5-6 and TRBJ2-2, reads DAGVTQSPTHLIKTRGQQVTLRCSPKSGHDTVSWYQQALGQGPQFIFQYYEEEERQRGNFPDRFSGHQFPNYSSELNVNALLLGDSALYLCASSSGHGGELFFGEGSRLTVL.

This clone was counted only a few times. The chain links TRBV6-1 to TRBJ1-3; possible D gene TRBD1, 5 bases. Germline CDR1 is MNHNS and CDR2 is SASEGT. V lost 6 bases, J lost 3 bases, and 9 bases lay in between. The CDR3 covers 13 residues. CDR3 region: CASRRDGGNTIYF. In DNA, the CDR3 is TGTGCCAGCAGGCGGGACGGTGGAAACACCATATATTTT.

Here the CDR3 reads CASSLGQGYNYGYTF. CDR3 DNA sequence: TGCGCCAGCAGCCTCGGACAGGGTTATAACTATGGCTACACCTTC. This rearrangement joins TRBV4-3 to TRBJ1-2, with 8 bases matching TRBD1. There are 15 residues in the CDR3. Germline loops: CDR1 LGHNA, CDR2 YSLEER. The junction had 5 bases not matched to a gene; V was cut back by 4 bases and J by 1 base.

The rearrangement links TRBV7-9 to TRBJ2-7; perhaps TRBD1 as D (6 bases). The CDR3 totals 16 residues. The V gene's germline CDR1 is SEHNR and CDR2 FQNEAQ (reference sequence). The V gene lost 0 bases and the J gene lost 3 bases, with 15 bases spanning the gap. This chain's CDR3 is CASSLAIGGQIYEQYF. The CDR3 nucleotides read TGTGCCAGCAGCTTAGCGATAGGAGGACAGATCTACGAGCAGTACTTC.

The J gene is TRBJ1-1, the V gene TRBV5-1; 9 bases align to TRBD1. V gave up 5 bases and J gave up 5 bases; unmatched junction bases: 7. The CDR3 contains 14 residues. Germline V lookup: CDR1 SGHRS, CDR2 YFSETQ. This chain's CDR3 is CASRKQGAGTEAFF. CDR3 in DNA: TGCGCCAGCAGGAAACAGGGGGCCGGGACTGAAGCTTTCTTT.

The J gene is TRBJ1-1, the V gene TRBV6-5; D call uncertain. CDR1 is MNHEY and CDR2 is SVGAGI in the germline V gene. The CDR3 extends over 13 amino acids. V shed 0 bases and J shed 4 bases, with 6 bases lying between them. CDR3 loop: CASSYSEVTEAFF. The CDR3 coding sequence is TGTGCCAGCAGTTACTCGGAGGTCACTGAAGCTTTCTTT.

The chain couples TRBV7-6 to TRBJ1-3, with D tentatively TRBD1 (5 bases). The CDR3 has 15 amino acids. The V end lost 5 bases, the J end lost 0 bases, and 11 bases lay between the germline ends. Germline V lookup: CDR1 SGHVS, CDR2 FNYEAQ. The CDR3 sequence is CASSPQGASGNTIYF. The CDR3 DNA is TGTGCCAGCAGCCCGCAAGGGGCCTCTGGAAACACCATATATTTT.

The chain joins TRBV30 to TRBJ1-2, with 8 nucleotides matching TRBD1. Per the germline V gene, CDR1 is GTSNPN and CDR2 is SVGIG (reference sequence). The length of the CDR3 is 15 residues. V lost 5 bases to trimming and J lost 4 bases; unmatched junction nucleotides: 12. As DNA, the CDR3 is TGTGCCTGGTCCCGGGGCGCAGGGGGCGGCTATGGCTACACCTTC. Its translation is CAWSRGAGGGYGYTF.